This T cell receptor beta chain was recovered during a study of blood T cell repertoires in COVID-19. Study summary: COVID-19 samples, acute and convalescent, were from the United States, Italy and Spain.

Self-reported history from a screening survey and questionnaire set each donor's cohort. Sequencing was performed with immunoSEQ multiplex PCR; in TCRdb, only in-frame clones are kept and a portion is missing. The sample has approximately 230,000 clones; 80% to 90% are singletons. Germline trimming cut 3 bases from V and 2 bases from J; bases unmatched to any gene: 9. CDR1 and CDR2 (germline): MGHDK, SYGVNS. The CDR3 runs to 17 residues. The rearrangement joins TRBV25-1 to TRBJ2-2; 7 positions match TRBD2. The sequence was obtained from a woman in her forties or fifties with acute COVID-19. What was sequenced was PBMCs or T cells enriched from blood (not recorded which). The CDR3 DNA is TGTGCCAGCAGTGAGGGAGGGGCGGGGATTAACACCGGGGAGCTGTTTTTT. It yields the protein CASSEGGAGINTGELFF.